The entry below describes one TCR beta chain. CDR1 LNHDA and CDR2 SQIVND come from the germline V gene (reference sequence). This CDR3 spans 14 amino acids. With 3 bases removed from V and 1 base from J, the gap between germline ends came to 9 bases. These data come from a study of memory CD8 T cells in hepatitis C reinfection. The wider study: Samples at peak reinfection came 3 to 8 weeks post-detection.

Profiled with immunoSEQ multiplex PCR; TCRdb holds only in-frame clones, not every one. The sample carries fewer than 50,000 clones, roughly 90% recorded once. Time point in this sample: peak reinfection, 3 to 8 weeks after reinfection detection. Sorted cells were sequenced directly ex vivo without any in vitro expansion. V is TRBV19 and J is TRBJ1-1; a possible D gene is TRBD1 (5 bases). The origin of this receptor is a man between 18 and 35 years old with hepatitis C virus infection. The material sequenced was naive CD8+ T cells sorted from blood. The CDR3 is CASSISGGNTEAFF. CDR3 nucleotide sequence: TGTGCCAGTAGTATTTCCGGGGGGAACACTGAAGCTTTCTTT.